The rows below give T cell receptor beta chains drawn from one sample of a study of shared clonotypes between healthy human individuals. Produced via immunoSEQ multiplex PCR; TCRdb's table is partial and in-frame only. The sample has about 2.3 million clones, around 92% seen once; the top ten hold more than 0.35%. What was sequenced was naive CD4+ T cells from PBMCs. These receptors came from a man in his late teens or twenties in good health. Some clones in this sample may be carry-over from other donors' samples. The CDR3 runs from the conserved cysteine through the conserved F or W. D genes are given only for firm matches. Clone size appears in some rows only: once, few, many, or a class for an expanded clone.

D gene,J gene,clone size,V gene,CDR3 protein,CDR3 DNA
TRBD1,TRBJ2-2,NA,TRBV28,CASYSDRGREGTGELFF,TGTGCCAGCTATTCGGACAGGGGGCGCGAGGGCACCGGGGAGCTGTTTTTT
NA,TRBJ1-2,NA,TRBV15,CATSRDLMDQDYTF,TGTGCCACCAGCAGAGATCTCATGGACCAGGACTACACCTTC
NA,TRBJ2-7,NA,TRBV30,CAWGVSYEQYF,TGTGCCTGGGGGGTTTCCTACGAGCAGTACTTC
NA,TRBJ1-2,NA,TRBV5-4,CASSLAAGELSGYTF,TGTGCCAGCAGCTTAGCGGCAGGGGAGCTATCTGGCTACACCTTC
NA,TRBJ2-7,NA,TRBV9,CASSLGLANPYEQYF,TGTGCCAGCAGCCTCGGACTCGCGAATCCCTACGAGCAGTACTTC
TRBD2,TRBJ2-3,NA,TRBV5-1,CASSPPFREGRYTQYF,TGCGCCAGCAGCCCCCCTTTTCGGGAGGGCCGATATACGCAGTATTTT
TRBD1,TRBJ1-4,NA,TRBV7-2,CASSRGQAVNEKLFF,TGTGCCAGCAGCCGCGGACAGGCGGTTAATGAAAAACTGTTTTTT
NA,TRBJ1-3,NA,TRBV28,CASSLSLQGNTIYF,TGTGCCAGCAGTTTATCGCTGCAGGGAAACACCATATATTTT
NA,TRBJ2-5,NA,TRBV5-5,CASSPRDGQETQYF,TGTGCCAGCAGCCCTAGGGACGGCCAAGAGACCCAGTACTTC
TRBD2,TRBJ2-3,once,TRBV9,CASSVVVSGTDTQYF,TGTGCCAGCAGCGTAGTGGTTAGCGGGACAGATACGCAGTATTTT
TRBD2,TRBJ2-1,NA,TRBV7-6,CASSRQLAGVGRDEQFF,TGTGCCAGCAGTCGACAACTAGCGGGAGTGGGTAGAGATGAGCAGTTCTTC
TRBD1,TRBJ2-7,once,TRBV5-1,CASRSGQGATEQYF,TGCGCCAGCAGATCGGGACAGGGGGCTACCGAGCAGTACTTC
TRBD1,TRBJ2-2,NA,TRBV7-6,CASSSRSGTGNTGELFF,TGTGCCAGCAGCTCCCGATCCGGGACAGGGAACACCGGGGAGCTGTTTTTT
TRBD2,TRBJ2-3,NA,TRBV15,CATSSKRTSGISTDTQYF,TGTGCCACCAGCAGCAAGAGGACTAGCGGGATTAGCACAGATACGCAGTATTTT
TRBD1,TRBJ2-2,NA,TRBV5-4,CASRGDRGPTGELFF,TGTGCCAGCAGAGGCGACAGGGGACCAACCGGGGAGCTGTTTTTT
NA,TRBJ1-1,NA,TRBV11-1,CASSLNPGASQYPEAFF,TGTGCCAGCAGCTTAAACCCCGGGGCCTCCCAATATCCTGAAGCTTTCTTT
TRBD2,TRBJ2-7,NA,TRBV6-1,CASSEIAGTYEQYF,TGTGCCAGCAGTGAAATAGCGGGAACCTACGAGCAGTACTTC
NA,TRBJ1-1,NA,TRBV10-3,CAIRTFGKNTEAFF,TGTGCCATCAGGACGTTCGGGAAGAACACTGAAGCTTTCTTT
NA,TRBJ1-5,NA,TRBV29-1,CSVAAWGSNQPQHF,TGCAGCGTTGCGGCGTGGGGTAGCAATCAGCCCCAGCATTTT
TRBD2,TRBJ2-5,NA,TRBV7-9,CAPRAGGGETQYF,TGTGCCCCCCGGGCCGGCGGGGGGGAGACCCAGTACTTC
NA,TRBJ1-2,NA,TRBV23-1,CASIQGRSYTF,TGCGCCAGCATCCAGGGTCGCAGCTACACCTTC
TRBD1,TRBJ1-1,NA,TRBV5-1,CASSADRDGTEAFF,TGCGCCAGCAGCGCCGACAGGGACGGCACTGAAGCTTTCTTT
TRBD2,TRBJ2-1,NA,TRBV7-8,CASSLRLAPDEQFF,TGTGCCAGCAGCTTACGACTAGCGCCCGATGAGCAGTTCTTC
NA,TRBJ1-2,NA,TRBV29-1,CSGQDGWGGYTF,TGCAGCGGACAAGATGGGTGGGGAGGCTACACCTTC
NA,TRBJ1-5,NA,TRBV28,CASSLEDRLWPQHF,TGTGCCAGCAGTTTAGAGGACCGACTTTGGCCCCAGCATTTT
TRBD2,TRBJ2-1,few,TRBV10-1,CASSEPRVAGSYNEQFF,TGCGCCAGCAGTGAGCCCCGAGTAGCGGGGTCGTACAATGAGCAGTTCTTC
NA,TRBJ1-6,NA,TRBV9,CASSVAPGANSPLHF,TGTGCCAGCAGCGTAGCTCCGGGGGCCAATTCACCCCTCCACTTT
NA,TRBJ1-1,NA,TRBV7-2,CASSSAVEAFF,TGTGCCAGCAGCTCAGCGGTGGAAGCTTTCTTT
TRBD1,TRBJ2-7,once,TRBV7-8,CASGLDRDSEQYF,TGTGCCAGCGGGTTAGACAGGGATTCCGAGCAGTACTTC
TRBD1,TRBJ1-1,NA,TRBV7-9,CASIPPQGRNTEAFF,TGTGCCAGCATCCCCCCACAGGGGAGGAACACTGAAGCTTTCTTT
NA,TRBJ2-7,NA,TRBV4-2,CASSQDAGREVEQYF,TGTGCCAGCAGCCAAGATGCGGGCAGGGAGGTCGAGCAGTACTTC
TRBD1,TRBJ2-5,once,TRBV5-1,CASSSQGQGGETQYF,TGCGCCAGCAGCTCCCAGGGACAGGGGGGGGAGACCCAGTACTTC
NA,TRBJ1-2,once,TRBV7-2,CASSQPGHPPEGYTF,TGTGCCAGCAGCCAACCGGGACACCCGCCGGAAGGCTACACCTTC
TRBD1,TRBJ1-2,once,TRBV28,CASSLVDRGLGYTF,TGTGCCAGCAGTTTGGTGGACAGGGGACTTGGCTACACCTTC
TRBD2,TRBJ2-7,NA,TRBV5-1,CASSWTSGRNGYEQHF,TGCGCCAGCAGCTGGACTAGCGGGAGAAATGGTTACGAGCAGCACTTC
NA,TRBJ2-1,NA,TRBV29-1,CSALPSTARPGAYNEQFF,TGCAGCGCCCTGCCCTCTACCGCGCGTCCAGGGGCGTACAATGAGCAGTTCTTC
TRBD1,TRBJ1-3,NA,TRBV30,CAWSVPRTGIGNTIYF,TGTGCCTGGAGTGTACCCCGGACAGGGATAGGAAACACCATATATTTT
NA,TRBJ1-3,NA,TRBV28,CASSPQTVRTAGNTIYF,TGTGCCAGCAGTCCCCAAACGGTGAGGACAGCTGGAAACACCATATATTTT
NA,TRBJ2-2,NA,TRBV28,CASSFYTLRGALGGANTGELFF,TGTGCCAGCAGTTTTTATACCCTCCGGGGGGCTTTAGGCGGAGCGAACACCGGGGAGCTGTTTTTT
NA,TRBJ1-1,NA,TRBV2,CASSEARRTTEAFF,TGTGCCAGCAGTGAAGCGCGGAGGACGACTGAAGCTTTCTTT
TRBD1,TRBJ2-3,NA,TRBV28,CASSYGQVGGTDTQYF,TGTGCCAGCAGTTACGGACAGGTCGGTGGCACAGATACGCAGTATTTT